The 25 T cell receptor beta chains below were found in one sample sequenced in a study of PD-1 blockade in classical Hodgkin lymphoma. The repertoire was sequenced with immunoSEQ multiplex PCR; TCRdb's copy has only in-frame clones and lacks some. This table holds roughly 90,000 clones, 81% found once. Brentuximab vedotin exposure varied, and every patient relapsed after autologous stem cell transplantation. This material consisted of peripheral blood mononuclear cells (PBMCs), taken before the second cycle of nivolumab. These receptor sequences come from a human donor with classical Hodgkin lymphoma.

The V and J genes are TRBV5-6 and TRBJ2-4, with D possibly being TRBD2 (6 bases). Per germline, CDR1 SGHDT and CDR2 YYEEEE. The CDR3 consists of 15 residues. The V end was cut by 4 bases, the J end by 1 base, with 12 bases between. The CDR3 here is CASSRTTSAKNIQYF. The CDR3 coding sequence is TGTGCCAGCAGCCGAACAACTAGCGCCAAAAACATTCAGTACTTC.

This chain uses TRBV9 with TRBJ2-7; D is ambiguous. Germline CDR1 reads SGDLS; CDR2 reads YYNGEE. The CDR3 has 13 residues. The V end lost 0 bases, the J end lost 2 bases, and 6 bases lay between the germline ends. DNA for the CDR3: TGTGCCAGCAGCGTAGGGGTAGCCTACGAGCAGTACTTC. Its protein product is CASSVGVAYEQYF.

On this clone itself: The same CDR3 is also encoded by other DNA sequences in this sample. The CDR3, as DNA: TGTGCCAGCAGCCTGGGACTAGTGGGTGGCGAGCAGTACTTC. Protein sequence: CASSLGLVGGEQYF. This chain connects TRBV5-4 to TRBJ2-7; 8 nucleotides line up with TRBD2. The CDR3 has 14 amino acids. The germline V gene has CDR1 SGHNT and CDR2 YYREEE (reference sequence). V dropped 4 bases and J dropped 6; count of bases not matched to a gene: 9.

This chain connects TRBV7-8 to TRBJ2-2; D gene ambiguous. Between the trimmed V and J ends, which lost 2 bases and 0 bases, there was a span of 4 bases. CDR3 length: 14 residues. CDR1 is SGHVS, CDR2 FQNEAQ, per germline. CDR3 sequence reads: CASSLRSNTGELFF. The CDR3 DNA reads TGTGCCAGCAGCTTAAGGTCGAACACCGGGGAGCTGTTTTTT. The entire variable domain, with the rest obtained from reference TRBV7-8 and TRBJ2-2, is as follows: GAGVSQSPRYKVAKRGQDVALRCDPISGHVSLFWYQQALGQGPEFLTYFQNEAQLDKSGLPSDRFFAERPEGSVSTLKIQRTQQEDSAVYLCASSLRSNTGELFFGEGSRLTVL.

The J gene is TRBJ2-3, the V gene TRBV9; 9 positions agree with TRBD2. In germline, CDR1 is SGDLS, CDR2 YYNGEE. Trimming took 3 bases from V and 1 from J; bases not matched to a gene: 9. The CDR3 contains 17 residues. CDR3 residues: CASSGLAASGGTDTQYF. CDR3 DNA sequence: TGTGCCAGCAGCGGCCTCGCCGCTAGCGGGGGCACAGATACGCAGTATTTT.

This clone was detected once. The DNA for the CDR3 is TGTGCCAGCAGTGAACCCTCCAGGGGGTCCTACGAGCAGTACTTC. This encodes CASSEPSRGSYEQYF. The chain joins TRBV25-1 to TRBJ2-7, with 7 bases fitting TRBD1. The V gene's germline CDR1 is MGHDK and CDR2 SYGVNS. After removal of 2 bases from V and 1 base from J, the junction contained 5 bases not matched to a gene. CDR3 length: 15 residues.

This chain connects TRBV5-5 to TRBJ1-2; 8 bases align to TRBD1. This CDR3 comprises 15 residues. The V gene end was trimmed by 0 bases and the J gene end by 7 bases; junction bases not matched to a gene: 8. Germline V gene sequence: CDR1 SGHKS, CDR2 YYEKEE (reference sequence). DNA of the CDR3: TGTGCCAGCAGCTTGGATGGACAGGGAGGTCTTGGCTACACCTTC. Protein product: CASSLDGQGGLGYTF.

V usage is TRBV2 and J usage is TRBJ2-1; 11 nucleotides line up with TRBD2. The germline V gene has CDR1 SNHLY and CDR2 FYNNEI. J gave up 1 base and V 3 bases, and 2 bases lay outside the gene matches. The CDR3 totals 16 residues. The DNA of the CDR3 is TGTGCCAGCAGTGACTCTAGCGGGAGGTCCTACAATGAGCAGTTCTTC. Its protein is CASSDSSGRSYNEQFF.

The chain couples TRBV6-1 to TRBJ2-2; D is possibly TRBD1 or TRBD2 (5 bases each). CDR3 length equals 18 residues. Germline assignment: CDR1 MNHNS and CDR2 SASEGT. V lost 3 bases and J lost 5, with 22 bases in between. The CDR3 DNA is TGTGCCAGCAGTGACCCCCGCCCCGGGACCGGCGGGACCGGGGAGCTGTTTTTT. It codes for CASSDPRPGTGGTGELFF.

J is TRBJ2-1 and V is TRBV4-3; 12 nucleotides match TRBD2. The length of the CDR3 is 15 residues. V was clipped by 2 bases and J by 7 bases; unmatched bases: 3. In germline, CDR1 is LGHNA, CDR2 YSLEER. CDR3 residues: CASSQSSGRGNEQFF. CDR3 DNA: TGCGCCAGCAGCCAATCTAGCGGGAGGGGAAATGAGCAGTTCTTC.

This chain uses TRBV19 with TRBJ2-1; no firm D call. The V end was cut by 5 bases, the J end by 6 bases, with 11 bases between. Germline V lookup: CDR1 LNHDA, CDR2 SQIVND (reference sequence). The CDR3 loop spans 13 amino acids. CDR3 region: CASSPTWGNEQFF. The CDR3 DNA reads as TGTGCCAGTAGTCCTACATGGGGCAATGAGCAGTTCTTC. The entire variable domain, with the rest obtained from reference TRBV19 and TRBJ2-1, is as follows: DGGITQSPKYLFRKEGQNVTLSCEQNLNHDAMYWYRQDPGQGLRLIYYSQIVNDFQKGDIAEGYSVSREKKESFPLTVTSAQKNPTAFYLCASSPTWGNEQFFGPGTRLTVL.

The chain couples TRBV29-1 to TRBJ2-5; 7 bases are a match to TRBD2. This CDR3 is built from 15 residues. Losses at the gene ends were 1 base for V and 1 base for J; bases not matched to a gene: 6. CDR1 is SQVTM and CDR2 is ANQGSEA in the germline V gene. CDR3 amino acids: CSVEVGGGIQETQYF. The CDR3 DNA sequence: TGCAGCGTTGAAGTTGGGGGAGGGATCCAAGAGACCCAGTACTTC.

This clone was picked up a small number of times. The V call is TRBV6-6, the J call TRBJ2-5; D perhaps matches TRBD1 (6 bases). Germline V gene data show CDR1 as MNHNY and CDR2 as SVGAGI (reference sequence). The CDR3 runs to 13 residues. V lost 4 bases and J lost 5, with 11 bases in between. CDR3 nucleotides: TGTGCCAGCAGTTTGGGGGCGCGGGAGACCCAGTACTTC. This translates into CASSLGARETQYF.

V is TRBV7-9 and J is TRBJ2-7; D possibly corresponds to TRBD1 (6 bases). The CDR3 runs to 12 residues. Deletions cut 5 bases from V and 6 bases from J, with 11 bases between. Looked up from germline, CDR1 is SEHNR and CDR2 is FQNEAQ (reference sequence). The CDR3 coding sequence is TGTGCCAGCAGCCCACAGGGTGGCGAGCAGTACTTC. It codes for CASSPQGGEQYF.

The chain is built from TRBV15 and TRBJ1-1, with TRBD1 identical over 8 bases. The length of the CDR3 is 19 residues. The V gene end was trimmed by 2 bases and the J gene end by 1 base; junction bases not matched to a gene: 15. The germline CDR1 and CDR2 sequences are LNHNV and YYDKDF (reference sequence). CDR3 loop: CATSRLLPMLGTGNTEAFF. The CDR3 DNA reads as TGTGCCACCAGCAGACTTCTACCTATGCTCGGGACAGGGAACACTGAAGCTTTCTTT.

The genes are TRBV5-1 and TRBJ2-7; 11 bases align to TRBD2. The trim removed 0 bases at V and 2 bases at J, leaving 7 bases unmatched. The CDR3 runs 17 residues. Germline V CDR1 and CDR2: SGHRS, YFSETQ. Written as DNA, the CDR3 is TGCGCCAGCAGCTTGGCCCCGGGACTAGCGGAGACCTACGAGCAGTACTTC. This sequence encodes CASSLAPGLAETYEQYF.

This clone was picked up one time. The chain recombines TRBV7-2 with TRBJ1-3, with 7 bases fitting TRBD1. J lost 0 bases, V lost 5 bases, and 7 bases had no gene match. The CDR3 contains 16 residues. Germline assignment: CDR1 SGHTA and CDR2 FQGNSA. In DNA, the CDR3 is TGTGCCAGCAGCCCCCCGGGACAGCTCTCTGGAAACACCATATATTTT. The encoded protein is CASSPPGQLSGNTIYF.

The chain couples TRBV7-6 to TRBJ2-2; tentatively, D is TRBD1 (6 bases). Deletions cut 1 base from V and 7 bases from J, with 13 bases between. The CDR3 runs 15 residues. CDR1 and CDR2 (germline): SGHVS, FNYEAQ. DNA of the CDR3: TGTGCCAGCAGCTTAGGGCCAGGGGTTCTCGGGGAGCTGTTTTTT. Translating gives CASSLGPGVLGELFF.

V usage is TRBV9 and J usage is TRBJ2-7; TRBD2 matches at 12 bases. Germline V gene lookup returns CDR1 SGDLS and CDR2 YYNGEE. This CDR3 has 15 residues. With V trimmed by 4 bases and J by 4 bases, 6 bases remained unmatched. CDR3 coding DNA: TGTGCCAGCAGCCCGAGACTAGCGGGAGCGTACGAGCAGTACTTC. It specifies CASSPRLAGAYEQYF.

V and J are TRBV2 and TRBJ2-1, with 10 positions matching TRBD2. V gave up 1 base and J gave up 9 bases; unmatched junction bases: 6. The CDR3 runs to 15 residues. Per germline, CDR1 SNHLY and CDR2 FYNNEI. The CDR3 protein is CASSEGLAGVSEQFF. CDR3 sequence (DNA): TGTGCCAGCAGTGAAGGGCTAGCGGGAGTAAGTGAGCAGTTCTTC.

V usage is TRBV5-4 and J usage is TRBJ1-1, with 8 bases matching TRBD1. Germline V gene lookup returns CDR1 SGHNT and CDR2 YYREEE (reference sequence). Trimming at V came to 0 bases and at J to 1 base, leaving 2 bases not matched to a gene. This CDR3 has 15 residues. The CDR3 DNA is TGTGCCAGCAGCTTGGACGGGACAGGGAACACTGAAGCTTTCTTT. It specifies CASSLDGTGNTEAFF.

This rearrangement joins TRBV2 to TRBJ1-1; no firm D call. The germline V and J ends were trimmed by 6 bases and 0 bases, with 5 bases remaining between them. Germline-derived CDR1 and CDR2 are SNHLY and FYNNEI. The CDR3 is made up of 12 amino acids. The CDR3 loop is CASRSMNTEAFF. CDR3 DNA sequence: TGTGCCAGCAGGAGCATGAACACTGAAGCTTTCTTT.

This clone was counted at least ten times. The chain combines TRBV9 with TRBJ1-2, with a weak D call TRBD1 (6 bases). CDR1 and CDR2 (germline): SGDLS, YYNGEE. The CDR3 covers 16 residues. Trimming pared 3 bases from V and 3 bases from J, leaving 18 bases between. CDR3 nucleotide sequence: TGTGCCAGCAGCGCCCCGGACAGCCAGTTCCACTATGGCTACACCTTC. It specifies CASSAPDSQFHYGYTF.

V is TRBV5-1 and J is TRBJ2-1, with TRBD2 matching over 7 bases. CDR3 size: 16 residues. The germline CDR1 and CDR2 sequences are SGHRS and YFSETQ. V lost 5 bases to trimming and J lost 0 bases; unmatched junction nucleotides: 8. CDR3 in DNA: TGCGCCAGCAGTAAAGAGGGAGGGAGCTCCTACAATGAGCAGTTCTTC. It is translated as CASSKEGGSSYNEQFF.

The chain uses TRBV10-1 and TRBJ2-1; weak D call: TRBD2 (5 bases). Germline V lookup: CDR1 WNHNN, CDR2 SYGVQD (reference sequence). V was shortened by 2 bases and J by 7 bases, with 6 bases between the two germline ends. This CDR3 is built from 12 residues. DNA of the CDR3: TGCGCCAGCAGTGAGCGGGGAAATGAGCAGTTCTTC. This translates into CASSERGNEQFF.